This T cell receptor (beta chain) derives from a study of blood T cell repertoires in COVID-19. The wider study: Sources were T cells, B-cell-depleted T cells, or PBMCs; the material itself was cDNA or gDNA.

The CDR3 sequence is 16 residues long. Original methodology: Amplifying reference gene primers gave estimates of nucleated cell counts. Some clones are missing from TCRdb's copy, which holds only in-frame ones; the method was immunoSEQ multiplex PCR. V, J and clone size reflect that table, while D and trimming were determined from the DNA. The table includes over 100,000 clones, about 85% detected once. This clonotype was sampled from a man between 35 and 55 years old with acute or convalescent COVID-19. Sequencing input: peripheral blood. The chain couples TRBV12-1 to TRBJ2-2; the D segment call TRBD2 is taken from the table without a DNA check. TRBV12-1 is given as a pseudogene. The CDR3 DNA reads as TGTGCCAGCAGCTTTGGAGGCGGGGTGAACACCGGGGAGCTGTTTTTT. Its protein is CASSFGGGVNTGELFF.